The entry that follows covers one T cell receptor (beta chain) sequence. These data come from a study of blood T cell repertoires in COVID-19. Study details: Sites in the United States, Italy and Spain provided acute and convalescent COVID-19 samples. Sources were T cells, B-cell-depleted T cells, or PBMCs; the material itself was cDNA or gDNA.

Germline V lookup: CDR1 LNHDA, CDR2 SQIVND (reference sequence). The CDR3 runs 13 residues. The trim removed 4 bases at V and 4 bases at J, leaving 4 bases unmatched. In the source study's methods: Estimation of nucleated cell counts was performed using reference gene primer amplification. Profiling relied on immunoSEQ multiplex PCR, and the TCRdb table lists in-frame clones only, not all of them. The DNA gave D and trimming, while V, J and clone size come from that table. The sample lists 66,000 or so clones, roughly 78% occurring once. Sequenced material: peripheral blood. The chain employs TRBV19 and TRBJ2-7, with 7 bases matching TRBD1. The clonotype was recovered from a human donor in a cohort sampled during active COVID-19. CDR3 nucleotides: TGTGCCAGTAGTACCCACAGGGGATACGAGCAGTACTTC. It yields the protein CASSTHRGYEQYF.